The source of this T cell receptor beta chain is a study of shared clonotypes between healthy human individuals. General study findings and limits: The diversity represented, both genetic and in exposure history, was limited by few donors.

The unsorted PBMC replicate PCRs were performed with approximately 330 ng DNA, 25,000 to 30,000 T cell genomes. The table came from immunoSEQ multiplex PCR; TCRdb's copy has only in-frame clones and leaves some out. Here the sample spans roughly 500,000 clones, about three quarters being singletons. With regard to this clone: Its matching antigen is unknown.

Material for sequencing was PBMCs. The TCR comes from a woman between 40 and 55 years old in good health. Some clones in this sample may be carry-over from other donors' samples.

DNA for the CDR3: TGCGCCAGCAGCCCCGGGAGCCAAGAGACCCAGTACTTC. Amino acids: CASSPGSQETQYF. The chain carries TRBV5-1 and TRBJ2-5, with D possibly matching TRBD2 (6 bases). V was trimmed by 4 bases and J by 1 base, leaving 8 bases between them. CDR3 length: 13 residues. Per the germline V gene, CDR1 is SGHRS and CDR2 is YFSETQ.